The 20 T cell receptor beta chains reported below all come from one sample, sequenced in a study of cytomegalovirus exposure and HLA in healthy donors. 60 Vbeta and 13 Jbeta primers were used in PCR. Clones were read by immunoSEQ multiplex PCR, and TCRdb kept only the in-frame ones, dropping some. The table has some 100,000 clones, under 80% seen once. Material for sequencing was PBMCs. These receptors were collected from a woman in her fifties or sixties in good health and CMV-seropositive.

V and J are TRBV9 and TRBJ2-1; TRBD2 matches 7 bases. V lost 4 bases and J lost 8; bases outside the gene matches: 15. This CDR3 is built from 16 residues. Germline CDR1 reads SGDLS; CDR2 reads YYNGEE. CDR3 amino acids: CASSSSTGTTGDEQFF. The CDR3, as DNA: TGTGCCAGCAGCTCTTCCACCGGGACTACAGGAGATGAGCAGTTCTTC.

In this sample, this clone turned up once. The chain employs TRBV5-8 and TRBJ1-4; unclear D gene. V lost 5 bases, J lost 6 bases, and 11 bases lay in between. Germline V gene sequence: CDR1 SGHTS, CDR2 YDEGEE. The CDR3 extends over 13 amino acids. The CDR3 sequence: CASSSWEDEKLFF. In nucleotides, the CDR3 is TGTGCCAGCAGTTCTTGGGAGGATGAAAAACTGTTTTTT.

The chain is built from TRBV14 and TRBJ2-4, with 12 bases that match TRBD1. CDR3 length equals 17 residues. Trimming took 5 bases from V and 6 from J; bases not matched to a gene: 11. Per germline, CDR1 SGHDN and CDR2 FVKESK. CDR3 sequence reads: CASSFAGTGGRGNIQYF. CDR3 bases: TGTGCCAGCAGCTTTGCCGGGACAGGGGGCCGCGGAAACATTCAGTACTTC.

The genes are TRBV5-6 and TRBJ2-5; no clear D. The CDR3 runs to 13 residues. V gave up 4 bases and J gave up 3 bases, with 10 bases separating them. Germline assignment: CDR1 SGHDT and CDR2 YYEEEE. The DNA of the CDR3 is TGTGCCAGCAGCCTGTGGGCCAAAGAGACCCAGTACTTC. It is translated as CASSLWAKETQYF.

The J gene is TRBJ2-7, the V gene TRBV27; D perhaps matches TRBD2 (6 bases). The CDR3 has 13 residues. The V and J ends lost 6 bases and 2 bases respectively, with 11 bases between them. CDR1 is MNHEY and CDR2 is SMNVEV in the germline V gene (reference sequence). The CDR3 loop is CASREAGTYEQYF. DNA of the CDR3: TGTGCCAGCAGAGAGGCGGGAACCTACGAGCAGTACTTC.

This clone was counted only a few times. The genes are TRBV6-7 and TRBJ2-7; 7 bases match TRBD2. TRBV6-7 qualifies as an ORF whose function is uncertain. Unmatched junction bases numbered 6, after V lost 8 bases and J lost 2 bases. The CDR3 covers 13 residues. CDR3 sequence reads: CASRGGTTYEQYF. Here the CDR3 DNA reads TGTGCCAGCCGTGGTGGGACTACCTACGAGCAGTACTTC.

This clone appeared a few times. This chain uses TRBV6-6 with TRBJ2-7, with D maybe TRBD2 (7 bases). This CDR3 has 15 amino acids. Trimming took 4 bases from V and 2 from J, leaving 15 bases between them. Germline CDR1 and CDR2: MNHNY and SVGAGI (reference sequence). CDR3 residues: CASSSARGGAYEQYF. The CDR3 nucleotides read TGTGCCAGCAGTTCCGCTAGGGGGGGAGCCTACGAGCAGTACTTC.

The chain uses TRBV18 and TRBJ1-3; no clear D gene. In germline, CDR1 is KGHSH, CDR2 LQKENI. V was cut by 3 bases and J by 1 base, with 7 bases left in between. CDR3 length equals 14 residues. CDR3 protein: CASSPPISGNTIYF. CDR3 in DNA: TGTGCCAGCTCACCCCCTATATCTGGAAACACCATATATTTT.

The V and J genes are TRBV19 and TRBJ1-2, with TRBD1 matching 7 bases. CDR3 length: 13 residues. Germline CDR1 is LNHDA and CDR2 is SQIVND (reference sequence). With V trimmed by 4 bases and J by 8 bases, 7 bases remained unmatched. Written as DNA, the CDR3 is TGTGCCAGTAGTACCCGACAGGGTGGGGGCTACACCTTC. It is translated as CASSTRQGGGYTF.

This clone came up a few times. This chain links TRBV4-2 with TRBJ1-4; 9 bases are shared with TRBD1. This CDR3 is 17 amino acids long. Germline CDR1 and CDR2: LGHNA and YNFKEQ. After removal of 1 base from V and 7 bases from J, the junction contained 10 bases not matched to a gene. Here the CDR3 reads CASSQGQGEAGGEKLFF. The CDR3 nucleotides are TGTGCCAGCAGCCAAGGACAGGGGGAAGCCGGAGGTGAAAAACTGTTTTTT.

The rearrangement links TRBV29-1 to TRBJ2-3, with D possibly matching TRBD1 (6 bases). With 0 bases removed from V and 3 bases from J, the gap between germline ends came to 13 bases. Germline V gene data show CDR1 as SQVTM and CDR2 as ANQGSEA. The CDR3 runs to 15 residues. The CDR3 spells CSVEDQGHQTDTQYF. The CDR3 region has the DNA TGCAGCGTTGAAGATCAGGGGCATCAGACAGATACGCAGTATTTT.

V usage is TRBV9 and J usage is TRBJ2-4, with D perhaps matching TRBD2 (6 bases). The CDR3 is made up of 16 amino acids. Per germline, CDR1 SGDLS and CDR2 YYNGEE. The V end was cut by 3 bases, the J end by 1 base, with 14 bases between. The CDR3 is CASSGRDSHAKNIQYF. CDR3 in DNA: TGTGCCAGCAGCGGCCGGGACTCGCATGCCAAAAACATTCAGTACTTC. The variable domain in full, completed from reference TRBV9 and TRBJ2-4, reads DSGVTQTPKHLITATGQRVTLRCSPRSGDLSVYWYQQSLDQGLQFLIQYYNGEERAKGNILERFSAQQFPDLHSELNLSSLELGDSALYFCASSGRDSHAKNIQYFGAGTRLSVL.

V is TRBV15 and J is TRBJ2-3; D gene uncertain. Trimming took 3 bases from V and 6 from J, leaving 4 bases between them. The CDR3 runs to 11 residues. Per the germline V gene, CDR1 is LNHNV and CDR2 is YYDKDF (reference sequence). DNA of the CDR3: TGTGCCACCAGCAGCCGGGATACGCAGTATTTT. Translated, it gives CATSSRDTQYF.

This chain links TRBV10-3 with TRBJ2-1; a possible D gene is TRBD2 (6 bases). Trimming took off 3 bases at V and 8 bases at J, with 17 bases between the two ends. The CDR3 is made up of 15 amino acids. CDR1 is ENHRY and CDR2 is SYGVKD in the germline V gene. The CDR3 bases are TGTGCCATCAGTGATGGGCTAGCGCTGGGTCATGAGCAGTTCTTC. Translated, it gives CAISDGLALGHEQFF.

The chain recombines TRBV6-5 with TRBJ2-2; D perhaps matches TRBD1 (6 bases). V was clipped by 5 bases and J by 7 bases, with 14 bases between them. Germline CDR1 and CDR2: MNHEY and SVGAGI. This CDR3 has 14 amino acids. Here the CDR3 reads CASSPTGLVGELFF. The CDR3 DNA follows: TGTGCCAGCAGTCCAACAGGGCTGGTCGGGGAGCTGTTTTTT.

This clone has a single count. The chain links TRBV4-3 to TRBJ2-3; 8 positions agree with TRBD1. The CDR3 sequence is 15 residues long. The J segment lost 4 bases and the V segment lost 2 bases, leaving 5 bases of the junction unmatched. The germline V gene has CDR1 LGHNA and CDR2 YSLEER. The DNA for the CDR3 is TGCGCCAGCAGCCAATTTGGACAGGGAGCAGATACGCAGTATTTT. Translation gives CASSQFGQGADTQYF.

On this clone itself: At one boundary the junction diverges from the germline segment, which might be a read error. The rearrangement uses TRBV5-4 and TRBJ1-1; D is perhaps TRBD1 (5 bases). Germline CDR1 SGHNT, CDR2 YYREEE (reference sequence). The CDR3 covers 13 residues. Here the CDR3 reads CAGSLEGDTEAFF. DNA of the CDR3: TGTGCCGGCAGCTTGGAAGGGGATACTGAAGCTTTCTTT. The whole variable domain, filled in from reference TRBV5-4 and TRBJ1-1, reads ETGVTQSPTHLIKTRGQQVTLRCSSQSGHNTVSWYQQALGQGPQFIFQYYREEENGRGNFPPRFSGLQFPNYSSELNVNALELDDSALYLCAGSLEGDTEAFFGQGTRLTVV.

This clone was seen a few times. This rearrangement joins TRBV4-1 to TRBJ2-7; TRBD2 might be the D (7 bases). Trimming took 0 bases from V and 5 from J, leaving 17 bases between them. Germline-derived CDR1 and CDR2 are MGHRA and YSYEKL. The CDR3 spans 16 residues. The CDR3 DNA reads as TGCGCCAGCAGCCAAGAAGGGAGGGGGGCGTACCACGAGCAGTACTTC. It yields the protein CASSQEGRGAYHEQYF.

The CDR3 region has the DNA TGTGCCAGCAGCTTTTCTAGCACAGATACGCAGTATTTT. Amino acid sequence: CASSFSSTDTQYF. The V and J genes are TRBV5-5 and TRBJ2-3; no reliable D call. The CDR3 covers 13 residues. Trimming removed 2 bases at V and 0 bases at J, with 4 bases between. CDR1 is SGHKS and CDR2 is YYEKEE in the germline V gene (reference sequence). Filled out from reference TRBV5-5 and TRBJ2-3, the complete variable domain reads DAGVTQSPTHLIKTRGQQVTLRCSPISGHKSVSWYQQVLGQGPQFIFQYYEKEERGRGNFPDRFSARQFPNYSSELNVNALLLGDSALYLCASSFSSTDTQYFGPGTRLTVL.

In nucleotides, the CDR3 is TGTGCCACCGATAGGGGTAAAGACAGGTTCATTTCCACAAACACTGAAGCTTTCTTT. Translation gives CATDRGKDRFISTNTEAFF. This chain uses TRBV2 with TRBJ1-1, with D perhaps matching TRBD1 (6 bases). The germline CDR1 and CDR2 sequences are SNHLY and FYNNEI. The CDR3 sequence is 19 residues long. Trimming stripped 10 bases from V and 2 bases from J, with 32 bases between.